This section outlines one T cell receptor (beta chain) sequence together with its context. These data are taken from a study of blood T cell repertoires in COVID-19. At the level of the study: Spain, Italy and the United States supplied samples that represented acute and convalescent COVID-19. PBMCs, B-cell-depleted T cells, or T cells provided the cDNA or gDNA that made up the material.

The CDR3 spans 15 residues. Trimming removed 5 bases at V and 4 bases at J, with 17 bases between. From germline, CDR1 is MNHEY and CDR2 SMNVEV (reference sequence). How the authors handled the data: Reference gene primer amplification gave nucleated cell count estimates. The assay was immunoSEQ multiplex PCR, and TCRdb's table has in-frame clones only and misses some. V and J calls and clone size follow that table, whereas D and trimming were derived from the DNA. The data hold 150,000 to 200,000 clones, with roughly 88% observed a single time. The sample comprised peripheral blood. The sequence was obtained from a man younger than 30 with acute or convalescent COVID-19. The chain links TRBV27 to TRBJ1-2, with TRBD1 as a possible D gene (6 bases). The CDR3: CASSATWTASYGYTF. CDR3 nucleotide sequence: TGTGCCAGCAGTGCTACTTGGACAGCGAGCTATGGCTACACCTTC.